What follows is one TCR beta chain and its context. TCRdb's copy holds only in-frame clones and misses some; the assay was immunoSEQ multiplex PCR. The data contain approximately 100,000 clones, 87% of them singletons. The data were obtained in a study of identifying expanded T cells in peripheral blood. V dropped 4 bases and J dropped 4 bases, with 22 bases sitting between them. The CDR3 extends over 17 amino acids. This sequence joins TRBV23-1 and TRBJ1-2; no clear D gene. TRBV23-1 is an open reading frame whose function is uncertain. Sequencing used blood. The TCR comes from a person aged 18 to 75 in good health. CDR3 DNA sequence: TGCGCCAGCAGTCCCGTACGATCCCCTTCGCTTAGCTATGGCTACACCTTC. This codes for CASSPVRSPSLSYGYTF.